This T cell receptor (beta chain) was obtained from a study of spatial heterogeneity in lung cancer (dated by TCRdb to between 2018 and 2021). Regarding the study in general: Beta-chain transcripts were consistently detected in greater numbers than alpha-chain transcripts, which likely reflected higher beta-chain transcript abundance. In tumor regions, TCR transcript counts showed a strong correlation with a T cell transcriptional module score derived from matched bulk RNA-seq. In the raw uncorrected reads, each unique combination of TCR and UMI appeared more than ten times on average. TCR alpha and beta repertoires were quantitatively compared across multiple tumor regions, matched nontumor lung and blood in non-small cell lung cancer. TCR repertoire features were related to nonsynonymous mutation counts determined by whole-exome sequencing of tumor tissue. Both alpha and beta chains were TCR-sequenced in fewer than 250 tumor regions, 64 matched nontumor lung samples and around 50 PBMC samples obtained at surgery.

Remarks on this clonotype: Its cognate antigen has yet to be identified. Base qualities were left out, and no much larger clone turns up one base away. This beta chain lies outside the target of a library built for alpha chains; its clone size means little.

Taken with the paper, the label for time point translates to: sample taken at primary tumor resection. Donors were under 95 patients with early-stage, untreated non-small cell lung cancer from the lung TRACERx cohort. TCR sequencing used whole RNA extracted from tumor and nontumor lung tissue, or from cryopreserved PBMC samples, without cell sorting. A patient was chosen for TCR sequencing only when enough RNA was available from at least two tumor regions. A lung pathologist reviewed the tumor and adjacent nontumor lung specimens before the specimens were selected. The protocol used for the library was 5' RACE. TCRdb shows the sequencer as NextSeq 500. To allow correction of PCR and sequencing errors, the TCR library protocol tagged every TCR cDNA molecule with a unique molecular identifier. The original pipeline was this. TCR identification, UMI-based error correction and CDR3 extraction were performed with Decombinator tools. TCRs above a frequency of 2 per 1,000, corresponding to the top 1% of the tumor frequency distribution, were defined as expanded. Expanded tumor TCRs statistically deemed absent (corrected P<0.05) from at least one tumor region were classed as regional, and all other expanded tumor TCRs were classed as ubiquitous. Renyi diversity was calculated using the R vegan package after each repertoire was subsampled 100 times to 5,000 TCRs. CDR3 similarity networks were built from amino acid triplet string-kernel similarity, connecting CDR3s with pairwise similarity above 0.82. TCRdb redid the processing of the public reads, applying fastp at Q25 and MiXCR, and retained in-frame beta chains. Each record represents a unique CDR3 protein, reported with the most common genes and DNA among its rows. The V and J calls here are based on TCRdb, not the publication. Here the sample has 250 to 300 distinct CDR3 sequences; 46% occur a single time. About a third of the sample goes to the ten largest clones.

At the junction V is shortened by 3 bases and J by 3 bases; bases outside the gene matches: 5. The CDR3 goes from the cysteine to the phenylalanine over 15 residues. Only the CDR3 part of the read is kept: 45 bases, read in frame from the first base. CDR1 and CDR2, looked up from the germline V gene (reference sequence), are SEHNR and FQNEAQ. Here is what the overall study found, with its caveats: Counts of ubiquitous and regional expanded TCRs correlated with counts of ubiquitous and regional nonsynonymous mutations, respectively. TCR-seq was estimated to cover only roughly 7% of tumor T cells for alpha chains and approximately 13% for beta chains. The tumor nonsynonymous mutation count correlated with the number of expanded alpha and beta TCRs within the tumor. Confirming at a functional level the hypothesis that regional TCRs recognize regional mutations was considered to require additional single-cell paired TCR alpha and beta sequencing.

Sample: lung tumor tissue, taken at surgery. This sequence uses TRBV7-9 and TRBJ2-3; TRBD1 lines up with 8 middle nucleotides. This clonotype was obtained from a male donor with early-stage non-small cell lung cancer. The DNA sequence follows: TGTGCCAGCAGCTTGACAGGGGTCCCGACAGATACGCAGTATTTT. It is translated as CASSLTGVPTDTQYF.